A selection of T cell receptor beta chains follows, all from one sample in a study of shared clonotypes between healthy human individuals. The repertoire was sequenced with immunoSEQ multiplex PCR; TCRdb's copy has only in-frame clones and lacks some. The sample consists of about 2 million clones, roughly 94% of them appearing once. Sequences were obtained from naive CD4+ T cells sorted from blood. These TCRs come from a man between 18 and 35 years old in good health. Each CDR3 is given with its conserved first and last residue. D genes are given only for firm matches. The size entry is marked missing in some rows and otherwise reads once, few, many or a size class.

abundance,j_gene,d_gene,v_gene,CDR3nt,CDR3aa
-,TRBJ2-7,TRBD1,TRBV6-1,TGTGCCAGCAGATCCGGGACAGGGGGATACGAGCAGTACTTC,CASRSGTGGYEQYF
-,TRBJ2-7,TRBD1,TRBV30,TGTGCCTGGAGTTCTCAGGGGGCGGGGGAGCAGTACTTC,CAWSSQGAGEQYF
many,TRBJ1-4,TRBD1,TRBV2,TGTGCCAGCAGTGAGACAGGGGGCTTAGAAAAACTGTTTTTT,CASSETGGLEKLFF
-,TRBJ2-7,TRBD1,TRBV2,TGTGCCAGCAGGGGAGGACAGGGGGCCTACGAGCAGTACTTC,CASRGGQGAYEQYF
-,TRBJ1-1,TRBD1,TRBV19,TGTGCCAGTAATGACAGGGGGAGAGCTTTCTTT,CASNDRGRAFF
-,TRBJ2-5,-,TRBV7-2,TGTGCCAGCAGCGAATTGGCAGGGGCGTACCAAGAGACCCAGTACTTC,CASSELAGAYQETQYF
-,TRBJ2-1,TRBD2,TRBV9,TGTGCCAGCAGCGTACGTGGGACTAGCGGGGACAATGAGCAGTTCTTC,CASSVRGTSGDNEQFF
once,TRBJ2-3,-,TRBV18,TGTGCCAGCTCACCACCCCCGGGCGATACGCAGTATTTT,CASSPPPGDTQYF
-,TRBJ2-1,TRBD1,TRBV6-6,TGTGCCAGCAGTCAGCCCGGGACAGGGATCTACAATGAGCAGTTCTTC,CASSQPGTGIYNEQFF
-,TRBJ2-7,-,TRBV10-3,TGTGCCTCCTCCGGGACCTCCTACGAGCAGTACTTC,CASSGTSYEQYF
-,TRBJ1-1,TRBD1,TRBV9,TGTGCCAGCAGCGTAGACAGGGGCACTGAAGCTTTCTTT,CASSVDRGTEAFF
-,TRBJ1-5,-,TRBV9,TGTGCCAGCAGCGTAGGGCCAATGGAGCCCCAGCATTTT,CASSVGPMEPQHF
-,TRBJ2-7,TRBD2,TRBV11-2,TGTGCCAGCAGCTTAGCACGGCTAGCGGGGGAGCAGTACTTC,CASSLARLAGEQYF
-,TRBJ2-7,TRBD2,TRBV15,TGTGCCACCAGAGTAGCGGGGGGCACCTCCTACGAGCAGTACTTC,CATRVAGGTSYEQYF
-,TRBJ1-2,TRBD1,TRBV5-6,TGTGCCAGCAGCTTGGCCGTGACAGGGGTAGGGTATGGCTACACCTTC,CASSLAVTGVGYGYTF
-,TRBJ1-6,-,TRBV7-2,TGTGCCAGCAGCCCCGAGCAGGGAGGAAAATCACCCCTCCACTTT,CASSPEQGGKSPLHF